Included here is one T cell receptor beta chain sequence, with context. The protocol was immunoSEQ multiplex PCR, while the TCRdb copy is restricted to in-frame clones and leaves out a portion. The sample lists under 150,000 clones; around 87% were seen once. The sample is drawn from a study of control samples from healthy donors and cancer patients. Germline CDR1 reads MRHNA; CDR2 reads SNTAGT. The CDR3 is made up of 16 amino acids. Trimming pared 4 bases from V and 2 bases from J, leaving 15 bases between. The rearrangement uses TRBV6-4 and TRBJ1-5, with D hard to call. The receptor's source is a man between 35 and 55 years old in good health. Sequenced input: blood. The chain's CDR3 is CASSVGPLRGNQPQHF. The CDR3 region has the DNA TGTGCCAGCAGTGTGGGCCCCTTACGGGGCAATCAGCCCCAGCATTTT.